The 26 T cell receptor beta chains below were found in one sample sequenced in a study of blood T cell repertoires in COVID-19. This table comes from immunoSEQ multiplex PCR, and its TCRdb copy is limited to in-frame clones, with some not included. Counted here are some 330,000 clones, around nine tenths occurring once; the ten biggest clones make up 3.5% to 4.5%. Sequenced material: peripheral blood. The receptors derive from a woman between 50 and 59 years old with active or convalescent COVID-19.

The rearrangement uses TRBV6-2 or TRBV6-3 and TRBJ2-7; 9 bases match TRBD1. Germline lookup yields CDR1 MNHEY and CDR2 SVGEGT. This CDR3 comprises 14 residues. The junction had 8 bases not matched to a gene; V was cut back by 6 bases and J by 5 bases. CDR3 loop: CASSPGQGYDEQYF. The CDR3 bases are TGTGCCAGCAGCCCGGGACAGGGTTACGACGAGCAGTACTTC.

This chain uses TRBV28 with TRBJ2-1; 13 bases are shared with TRBD2. The CDR3 runs to 16 residues. J gave up 6 bases and V 11 bases, and 13 bases lay outside the gene matches. CDR1 is MDHEN and CDR2 is SYDVKM in the germline V gene. In nucleotides, the CDR3 is TGTGCCGCCGGGGGAGGTGGACTAGCGGGAGTCAATGAGCAGTTCTTC. This sequence encodes CAAGGGGLAGVNEQFF.

This clone has only one observation. The V call is TRBV3-1 (or the pseudogene TRBV3-2), the J call TRBJ1-4; D perhaps matches TRBD1 (5 bases). CDR1 and CDR2 (germline): LGHDT, YNNKEL (reference sequence). CDR3 length equals 15 residues. The germline V and J ends were trimmed by 1 base and 7 bases, with 13 bases remaining between them. CDR3 sequence: CASSQGGGSGEKLFF. CDR3 DNA sequence: TGTGCCAGCAGCCAAGGCGGGGGATCGGGTGAAAAACTGTTTTTT.

The CDR3 DNA sequence: TGTGCCAGCAGGACCCAGACTATGAACACTGAAGCTTTCTTT. It codes for CASRTQTMNTEAFF. The genes are TRBV6-5 and TRBJ1-1; D unresolved. The V gene lost 6 bases and the J gene lost 0 bases, with 11 bases spanning the gap. The CDR3 is made up of 14 amino acids. Germline CDR1 MNHEY, CDR2 SVGAGI.

The V call is TRBV19, the J call TRBJ1-2; 7 bases map to TRBD1. Trimming took 3 bases from V and 6 from J; bases not matched to a gene: 10. Germline-derived CDR1 and CDR2 are LNHDA and SQIVND (reference sequence). The CDR3 is 15 amino acids. The DNA for the CDR3 is TGTGCCAGTAGTATTTCCCCGACAGGGCGTGATGGCTACACCTTC. This translates into CASSISPTGRDGYTF.

V and J are TRBV19 and TRBJ1-2; D may be TRBD1 (5 bases). V was cut by 3 bases and J by 1 base, with 12 bases left in between. Germline values: CDR1 LNHDA, CDR2 SQIVND (reference sequence). This CDR3 comprises 15 residues. CDR3 in amino acids: CASSIARGSNYGYTF. CDR3 nucleotides: TGTGCCAGTAGTATTGCTAGGGGAAGTAACTATGGCTACACCTTC. Drawing the rest from reference TRBV19 and TRBJ1-2, the complete variable domain is DGGITQSPKYLFRKEGQNVTLSCEQNLNHDAMYWYRQDPGQGLRLIYYSQIVNDFQKGDIAEGYSVSREKKESFPLTVTSAQKNPTAFYLCASSIARGSNYGYTFGSGTRLTVV.

This chain links TRBV9 with TRBJ2-7; a possible D gene is TRBD1 (6 bases). Trimming cost V 4 bases and J 0 bases, with 14 bases left between them. Germline-derived CDR1 and CDR2 are SGDLS and YYNGEE. The CDR3 runs to 15 residues. CDR3 sequence reads: CASSRRQESSYEQYF. The DNA for the CDR3 is TGTGCCAGCAGCCGTCGACAGGAAAGCTCCTACGAGCAGTACTTC. Full variable domain (rest looked up from reference TRBV9 and TRBJ2-7): DSGVTQTPKHLITATGQRVTLRCSPRSGDLSVYWYQQSLDQGLQFLIQYYNGEERAKGNILERFSAQQFPDLHSELNLSSLELGDSALYFCASSRRQESSYEQYFGPGTRLTVT.

This chain links TRBV15 with TRBJ2-7, with D hard to call. The ends were cut back, 3 bases at V and 5 bases at J, with 8 bases in the middle. Germline V CDR1 and CDR2: LNHNV, YYDKDF (reference sequence). The CDR3 runs 12 residues. CDR3 in amino acids: CATSRGWDEQYF. Written as DNA, the CDR3 is TGTGCCACCAGCAGGGGCTGGGACGAGCAGTACTTC. The whole variable domain, filled in from reference TRBV15 and TRBJ2-7, reads DAMVIQNPRYQVTQFGKPVTLSCSQTLNHNVMYWYQQKSSQAPKLLFHYYDKDFNNEADTPDNFQSRRPNTSFCFLDIRSPGLGDTAMYLCATSRGWDEQYFGPGTRLTVT.

This rearrangement joins TRBV6-2 or TRBV6-3 to TRBJ2-1; D gene uncertain. CDR1 is MNHEY and CDR2 is SVGEGT in the germline V gene. Trimming removed 5 bases at V and 3 bases at J, with 5 bases between. The CDR3 is 12 amino acids. The CDR3 DNA sequence: TGTGCCAGCAGTCTCGTCTACAATGAGCAGTTCTTC. Protein sequence: CASSLVYNEQFF.

This rearrangement joins TRBV18 to TRBJ2-1, with D perhaps matching TRBD1 (5 bases). Trimming shortened V by 2 bases and J by 0 bases, and 20 bases separated the two germline ends. The V gene's germline CDR1 is KGHSH and CDR2 LQKENI. The CDR3 covers 19 residues. DNA of the CDR3: TGTGCCAGCTCACCAGGGCCCCACTCACAGGATAGCTCCTACAATGAGCAGTTCTTC. Translating it yields CASSPGPHSQDSSYNEQFF.

The sample holds a few counts of this clone. The chain has TRBV2 and TRBJ1-1, with 7 bases matching TRBD1. The CDR3 contains 14 residues. Per germline, CDR1 SNHLY and CDR2 FYNNEI. The trim removed 6 bases at V and 2 bases at J, leaving 6 bases unmatched. The CDR3 DNA sequence: TGTGCCAGCAGCCCGGACAGGTATAACACTGAAGCTTTCTTT. Protein product: CASSPDRYNTEAFF.

The gene calls are TRBV12-3 or TRBV12-4 and TRBJ2-5; no reliable D call. This CDR3 region has 11 residues. The V end lost 2 bases, the J end lost 5 bases, and 3 bases lay between the germline ends. CDR3 amino acids: CASSLLETQYF. CDR3 sequence (DNA): TGTGCCAGCAGTTTACTGGAGACCCAGTACTTC.

V usage is TRBV2 and J usage is TRBJ2-1; 9 positions agree with TRBD1. There are 14 residues in the CDR3. Germline CDR1 is SNHLY and CDR2 is FYNNEI. The ends lost 4 bases at V and 7 bases at J; junction bases unmatched: 5. CDR3 protein: CASSAGQGRNEQFF. Here the CDR3 DNA reads TGTGCCAGCAGTGCCGGACAGGGGAGGAATGAGCAGTTCTTC.

The V and J genes are TRBV5-1 and TRBJ2-7; the D is unclear. The CDR3 is made up of 14 amino acids. The V gene lost 1 base and the J gene lost 0 bases, with 8 bases spanning the gap. From germline, CDR1 is SGHRS and CDR2 YFSETQ. CDR3 residues: CASSLTQSSYEQYF. In DNA form, the CDR3 reads TGCGCCAGCAGCTTGACACAAAGCTCCTACGAGCAGTACTTC.

This clone showed up just a few times. The V call is TRBV2, the J call TRBJ2-5, with a tentative D call TRBD2 (6 bases). The CDR3 is 12 residues long. CDR1 is SNHLY and CDR2 is FYNNEI in the germline V gene. Trimming pared 7 bases from V and 4 bases from J, leaving 10 bases between. CDR3 DNA: TGTGCCAGCACTCCAGCGGGAGAGACCCAGTACTTC. Its translation: CASTPAGETQYF. The whole variable domain, remainder taken from reference TRBV2 and TRBJ2-5, is EPEVTQTPSHQVTQMGQEVILRCVPISNHLYFYWYRQILGQKVEFLVSFYNNEISEKSEIFDDQFSVERPDGSNFTLKIRSTKLEDSAMYFCASTPAGETQYFGPGTRLLVL.

This clone showed up just once. The chain combines TRBV4-1 with TRBJ2-7, with 7 bases fitting TRBD2. J gave up 3 bases and V 0 bases, and 11 bases lay outside the gene matches. This CDR3 contains 17 residues. Germline CDR1 MGHRA, CDR2 YSYEKL. CDR3 sequence: CASSQDRGGGPRYEQYF. DNA of the CDR3: TGCGCCAGCAGCCAAGATCGTGGGGGAGGGCCACGCTACGAGCAGTACTTC.

The rearrangement joins TRBV6-5 to TRBJ2-7, with 7 bases aligning to TRBD2. The CDR3 consists of 10 residues. In germline, CDR1 is MNHEY, CDR2 SVGAGI. For the CDR3, the DNA is TGTGTGGGAGGGGACTACGAGCAGTACTTC. It translates to CVGGDYEQYF.

V gene TRBV24-1 combines with J gene TRBJ2-7, with 13 bases identical to TRBD2. CDR1 and CDR2 (germline): KGHDR, SFDVKD. The ends lost 7 bases at V and 5 bases at J; junction bases unmatched: 13. The CDR3 contains 17 residues. The CDR3 region is CATSRTSGSNGANEQYF. The CDR3 DNA reads TGTGCCACCAGCCGGACTAGCGGGAGCAACGGAGCCAACGAGCAGTACTTC.

The chain is built from TRBV21-1 and TRBJ2-2; the table gives TRBD1 as D, unverified against the DNA. TRBV21-1 constitutes a pseudogene. CDR3 length: 17 residues. The CDR3 protein is CASSKSGTDDGTGELFF. CDR3 sequence (DNA): TGTGCCAGCAGCAAATCAGGGACAGATGACGGGACCGGGGAGCTGTTTTTT.

In its sample, this clone was seen a few times. The rearrangement joins TRBV15 to TRBJ1-1, with TRBD1 matching over 7 bases. The germline CDR1 and CDR2 sequences are LNHNV and YYDKDF (reference sequence). The CDR3 length is 14 residues. Germline trimming cut 0 bases from V and 4 bases from J; bases unmatched to any gene: 2. In DNA form, the CDR3 reads TGTGCCACCAGCAGAGACACAGGGGTCACTGAAGCTTTCTTT. Amino acids: CATSRDTGVTEAFF.

The chain uses TRBV6-2 or TRBV6-3 and TRBJ2-3; 10 nucleotides align to TRBD2. The germline V gene has CDR1 MNHEY and CDR2 SVGEGT. J was trimmed by 5 bases and V by 0 bases; bases with no gene match: 11. The CDR3 extends over 18 amino acids. The CDR3 sequence: CASSYSKSSGSPRDTQYF. In DNA form, the CDR3 reads TGTGCCAGCAGTTACTCGAAGTCTAGCGGGAGCCCACGAGATACGCAGTATTTT.

The chain joins TRBV6-5 to TRBJ1-1, with D perhaps matching TRBD1 (5 bases). This CDR3 region has 12 residues. Germline V gives CDR1 MNHEY, CDR2 SVGAGI. Trimming stripped 5 bases from V and 4 bases from J, with 8 bases between. The CDR3 region is CASSPQGTEAFF. For the CDR3, the DNA is TGTGCCAGCAGTCCGCAGGGCACTGAAGCTTTCTTT.

The CDR3 protein is CAISGGESGAFF. CDR3 DNA: TGTGCCATCAGTGGGGGCGAATCAGGGGCTTTCTTT. This chain links TRBV10-3 with TRBJ1-1, with a weak D call TRBD1 (5 bases). Germline CDR1 and CDR2: ENHRY and SYGVKD. This CDR3 spans 12 amino acids. With 4 bases removed from V and 11 bases from J, the gap between germline ends came to 14 bases.

The V gene is TRBV7-9, the J gene TRBJ2-2; 7 bases are a match to TRBD2. Germline V gene sequence: CDR1 SEHNR, CDR2 FQNEAQ (reference sequence). V was clipped by 5 bases and J by 0 bases; unmatched bases: 6. This CDR3 region has 16 residues. The CDR3 protein is CASSPMGRANTGELFF. In DNA, the CDR3 is TGTGCCAGCAGCCCCATGGGGAGGGCGAACACCGGGGAGCTGTTTTTT.

This clone was counted many times. The rearrangement joins TRBV30 to TRBJ1-1; TRBD1 is a possible D gene (5 bases). CDR3 length: 12 amino acids. Per the germline V gene, CDR1 is GTSNPN and CDR2 is SVGIG (reference sequence). The V end was cut by 5 bases, the J end by 4 bases, with 11 bases between. The CDR3 nucleotides are TGTGCCTGGGGCAGCACAGGCACTGAAGCTTTCTTT. Translation gives CAWGSTGTEAFF. Full variable domain (rest looked up from reference TRBV30 and TRBJ1-1): SQTIHQWPATLVQPVGSPLSLECTVEGTSNPNLYWYRQAAGRGLQLLFYSVGIGQISSEVPQNLSASRPQDRQFILSSKKLLLSDSGFYLCAWGSTGTEAFFGQGTRLTVV.

About this clone itself: Other DNA sequences in the same sample also yield this CDR3. This chain joins TRBV3-1 (or the pseudogene TRBV3-2) and TRBJ1-1; the D is unclear. Trimming removed 3 bases at V and 4 bases at J, with 9 bases between. This CDR3 has 13 amino acids. Looked up from germline, CDR1 is LGHDT and CDR2 is YNNKEL (reference sequence). CDR3 loop: CASSQGRGTEAFF. The CDR3 coding sequence is TGTGCCAGCAGCCAGGGTCGGGGCACTGAAGCTTTCTTT.